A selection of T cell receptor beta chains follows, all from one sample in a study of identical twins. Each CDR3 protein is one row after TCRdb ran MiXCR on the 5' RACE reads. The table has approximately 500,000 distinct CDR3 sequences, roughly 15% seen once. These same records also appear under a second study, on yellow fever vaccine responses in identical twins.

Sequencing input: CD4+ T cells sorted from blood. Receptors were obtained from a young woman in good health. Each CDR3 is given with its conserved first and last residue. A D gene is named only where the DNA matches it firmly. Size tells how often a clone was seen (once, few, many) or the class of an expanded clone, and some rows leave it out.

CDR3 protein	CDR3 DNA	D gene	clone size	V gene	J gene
CSARTGGAVWEQFF	TGCAGTGCTAGAACCGGGGGGGCGGTGTGGGAGCAGTTCTTC	TRBD2	-	TRBV20-1	TRBJ2-1
CASSRARTGTGSGELFF	TGTGCCAGCAGCCGGGCCCGGACAGGGACGGGGTCCGGGGAGCTGTTTTTT	TRBD1	many	TRBV7-2	TRBJ2-2
CATNSGTSGTQETQYF	TGTGCCACCAACTCCGGGACTAGCGGGACTCAAGAGACCCAGTACTTC	TRBD2	few	TRBV2	TRBJ2-5
CASSSPGTAKIGYF	TGTGCCAGCAGCTCGCCGGGGACAGCTAAGATCGGCTACTTC	TRBD1	few	TRBV28	TRBJ2-7
CASSAIIERISGNTIYF	TGTGCCAGCAGTGCGATCATTGAGCGGATCTCTGGAAACACCATATATTTT	-	-	TRBV12-3/TRBV12-4	TRBJ1-3
CASSRPGQGAREGDHNEQFF	TGTGCCAGCAGTCGCCCCGGGCAGGGGGCGCGGGAGGGTGACCACAATGAGCAGTTCTTC	-	few	TRBV5-6	TRBJ2-1
CASSQIRENTEAFF	TGTGCCAGCAGCCAAATTAGGGAAAACACTGAAGCTTTCTTT	-	few	TRBV3-1	TRBJ1-1
CASSLSGRVVNEQFF	TGTGCCAGCAGCCTTAGCGGGAGGGTCGTTAATGAGCAGTTCTTC	TRBD2	-	TRBV3-1	TRBJ2-1
CASSSQGTSYNEQFF	TGTGCCAGCAGTTCACAGGGGACCTCCTACAATGAGCAGTTCTTC	TRBD1	many	TRBV28	TRBJ2-1
CASSQKGEAFF	TGTGCCAGCAGCCAAAAGGGTGAAGCTTTCTTT	-	few	TRBV3-1	TRBJ1-1
CASTWGTDTQYF	TGTGCCAGCACTTGGGGGACAGATACGCAGTATTTT	-	-	TRBV6-1	TRBJ2-3
CASSGTGQGTGELFF	TGCGCCAGCAGCGGGACGGGACAGGGGACCGGGGAGCTGTTTTTT	TRBD1	few	TRBV5-1	TRBJ2-2
CSATLPGGPQETQYF	TGCAGTGCTACCCTCCCAGGGGGTCCCCAAGAGACCCAGTACTTC	TRBD1	-	TRBV20-1	TRBJ2-5
CASGLIHNEQFF	TGTGCTAGTGGTTTGATCCACAATGAGCAGTTCTTC	-	few	TRBV12-5	TRBJ2-1
CASSQKTASNQPQHF	TGTGCCAGCAGCCAGAAGACAGCGAGCAATCAGCCCCAGCATTTT	-	few	TRBV3-1	TRBJ1-5
CASSRTGIHGYTF	TGTGCCAGCAGCAGGACAGGGATTCACGGCTACACCTTC	TRBD1	-	TRBV7-3	TRBJ1-2
CSATKGWTEAFF	TGCAGTGCTACTAAGGGGTGGACTGAAGCTTTCTTT	-	-	TRBV20-1	TRBJ1-1
CASSPSGRAEKTQYF	TGTGCCAGCAGCCCTAGCGGGAGGGCCGAGAAGACCCAGTACTTC	TRBD2	few	TRBV12-3/TRBV12-4	TRBJ2-5
CSARPRTSGKYNEQFF	TGCAGTGCTAGACCCCGGACTAGCGGAAAATACAATGAGCAGTTCTTC	TRBD2	-	TRBV20-1	TRBJ2-1
CASSLQTSPNEQFF	TGTGCCAGCAGCTTACAGACTAGTCCCAATGAGCAGTTCTTC	-	-	TRBV7-2	TRBJ2-1
CASSIYRGPYEQYF	TGTGCCAGCAGTATATACAGGGGGCCCTACGAGCAGTACTTC	TRBD1	few	TRBV28	TRBJ2-7
CASSYSSAGQGVSPLHF	TGTGCCAGCAGTTACTCCTCTGCCGGACAGGGAGTTTCACCCCTCCACTTT	TRBD1	few	TRBV6-5	TRBJ1-6
CASSEDLYNEQFF	TGTGCCAGCAGTGAGGACTTGTACAATGAGCAGTTCTTC	-	few	TRBV2	TRBJ2-1
CASSVSGTSNTGELFF	TGTGCCAGCAGCGTCTCCGGGACTAGTAACACCGGGGAGCTGTTTTTT	TRBD2	-	TRBV9	TRBJ2-2
CASKNRLAYEQYF	TGTGCCAGCAAGAACAGGTTAGCCTACGAGCAGTACTTC	-	-	TRBV27	TRBJ2-7
CASGFGGETQYF	TGTGCTAGTGGTTTCGGTGGGGAGACCCAGTACTTC	-	-	TRBV12-5	TRBJ2-5
CASTPTRPSGGDTQYF	TGTGCCAGCACCCCGACTAGACCTTCTGGGGGAGATACGCAGTATTTT	-	many	TRBV27	TRBJ2-3
CASSQDIRSSYNEQFF	TGCGCCAGCAGCCAAGATATCCGGAGCTCCTACAATGAGCAGTTCTTC	-	few	TRBV4-1	TRBJ2-1
CASSPTGGSGYTF	TGTGCCAGCAGTCCCACAGGGGGCTCTGGCTACACCTTC	TRBD1	many	TRBV2	TRBJ1-2
CASSYGGRTTNEKLFF	TGTGCCAGCAGTTACGGAGGGAGGACAACTAATGAAAAACTGTTTTTT	-	few	TRBV6-5	TRBJ1-4
CATSRDPPGTGKFETQYF	TGTGCCACCAGCAGAGATCCTCCAGGGACAGGAAAATTCGAGACCCAGTACTTC	TRBD1	-	TRBV15	TRBJ2-5
CATSRDTAGSPLHF	TGTGCCACCAGCAGAGACACAGCTGGTTCACCCCTCCACTTT	-	many	TRBV15	TRBJ1-6
CASSQLLDRERGLGANVLTF	TGCGCCAGCAGCCAGTTACTGGACCGGGAGAGAGGGCTTGGGGCCAACGTCCTGACTTTC	-	-	TRBV4-1	TRBJ2-6
CASSLQGANTEAFF	TGTGCCAGCAGCCTCCAGGGGGCGAACACTGAAGCTTTCTTT	TRBD1	many	TRBV5-1	TRBJ1-1
CATSRGGGGQDTQYF	TGTGCCACCAGCAGAGGAGGCGGGGGCCAGGATACGCAGTATTTT	-	-	TRBV15	TRBJ2-3
CASSPGTSHGELFF	TGTGCCAGCAGTCCCGGGACTAGTCACGGGGAGCTGTTTTTT	TRBD2	few	TRBV2	TRBJ2-2
CASSAPGPQWYF	TGTGCCAGCAGTGCACCGGGACCTCAATGGTATTTT	-	few	TRBV6-1	TRBJ2-3
CASSLANGRLNTEAFF	TGTGCCAGCAGCTTAGCCAACGGCAGGTTAAACACTGAAGCTTTCTTT	-	-	TRBV7-8	TRBJ1-1
CASSSPTGQNTEAFF	TGTGCCAGCAGTTCCCCAACAGGGCAGAACACTGAAGCTTTCTTT	-	few	TRBV28	TRBJ1-1
CASSQEDREGQPQHF	TGCGCCAGCAGCCAAGAGGACAGGGAAGGTCAGCCCCAGCATTTT	TRBD1	few	TRBV4-1	TRBJ1-5
CASSYRLGTPPETQYF	TGTGCCAGCAGTTACCGCTTAGGGACACCCCCTGAGACCCAGTACTTC	-	-	TRBV6-5	TRBJ2-5
CASSPPIGGGSYEQYF	TGTGCCAGCAGTCCTCCTATCGGGGGAGGTTCCTACGAGCAGTACTTC	-	-	TRBV28	TRBJ2-7
CSAPPSGTPPEQFF	TGCAGTGCTCCTCCGAGCGGGACCCCGCCTGAGCAGTTCTTC	TRBD2	-	TRBV20-1	TRBJ2-1
CASSNLAGAAEQYF	TGTGCCAGCAGCAATCTAGCGGGAGCAGCCGAGCAGTACTTC	TRBD2	few	TRBV27	TRBJ2-7
CASRRTGGDTDTQYF	TGCGCCAGCAGACGGACAGGGGGCGACACAGATACGCAGTATTTT	TRBD1	-	TRBV5-1	TRBJ2-3
CASSFSPSGSGYEQFF	TGTGCCAGCAGCTTTAGTCCTAGCGGGAGCGGCTATGAGCAGTTCTTC	TRBD2	-	TRBV5-6	TRBJ2-1
CASRNRDRDTQYF	TGTGCCAGCAGGAACAGGGATCGGGATACGCAGTATTTT	-	few	TRBV12-3/TRBV12-4	TRBJ2-3
CSAVPIGGYTEAFF	TGCAGTGCCGTACCTATCGGGGGATACACTGAAGCTTTCTTT	-	few	TRBV20-1	TRBJ1-1
CASSQKQETDTQYF	TGTGCCAGCAGCCAAAAACAGGAAACAGATACGCAGTATTTT	-	few	TRBV7-9	TRBJ2-3
CASRGPSSGSYEQYF	TGTGCCAGCAGGGGCCCGAGTAGCGGGAGTTACGAGCAGTACTTC	TRBD2	few	TRBV12-3/TRBV12-4	TRBJ2-7
CSVDLAGEPYDSSYEQYF	TGCAGCGTTGACCTAGCGGGGGAACCCTACGATAGCTCCTACGAGCAGTACTTC	TRBD2	-	TRBV29-1	TRBJ2-7
CASSQAGDGKNIQYF	TGCGCCAGCAGCCAAGCCGGGGATGGCAAAAACATTCAGTACTTC	-	-	TRBV4-1	TRBJ2-4
CASSDDPTGANVLTF	TGTGCCAGCAGCGACGACCCAACTGGGGCCAACGTCCTGACTTTC	-	many	TRBV12-3/TRBV12-4	TRBJ2-6
CASSQALAKDTQYF	TGTGCCAGCAGCCAAGCTCTAGCAAAGGATACGCAGTATTTT	-	-	TRBV4-2	TRBJ2-3